These 29 T cell receptor beta chains originate from one sample sequenced in a study of blood T cell repertoires in COVID-19. Sequencing was performed with immunoSEQ multiplex PCR; in TCRdb, only in-frame clones are kept and a portion is missing. The sample consists of around 300,000 clones, roughly 90% of them appearing once. The sample consisted of peripheral blood. The source of these receptors is a man aged 18 to 29 with active or convalescent COVID-19.

This rearrangement joins TRBV6-5 to TRBJ1-6, with a weak D call TRBD1 (6 bases). V shed 8 bases and J shed 10 bases, with 18 bases lying between them. The germline V gene encodes CDR1 MNHEY and CDR2 SVGAGI. This CDR3 comprises 14 residues. In nucleotides, the CDR3 is TGTGCCAGCGAACGGGAGGGGGTTAGGTCACCCCTCCACTTT. Its protein is CASEREGVRSPLHF.

The rearrangement joins TRBV10-3 to TRBJ2-7, with 10 bases fitting TRBD1. From germline, CDR1 is ENHRY and CDR2 SYGVKD. V lost 2 bases to trimming and J lost 5 bases; unmatched junction nucleotides: 9. The CDR3 has 16 amino acids. This CDR3 reads CAISEPSGTGVHEQYF. The DNA for the CDR3 is TGTGCCATCAGTGAGCCTTCCGGGACAGGGGTTCACGAGCAGTACTTC.

The chain recombines TRBV10-3 with TRBJ1-2; 8 bases fit TRBD1. This CDR3 has 12 residues. Unmatched junction bases numbered 6, after V lost 7 bases and J lost 8 bases. Germline-derived CDR1 and CDR2 are ENHRY and SYGVKD. The CDR3, as DNA: TGTGCCATCAAAGGCAGGGGGCTCGGCTACACCTTC. This gives the protein CAIKGRGLGYTF.

The chain combines TRBV6-5 with TRBJ2-5, with 7 bases lining up with TRBD2. Germline V gives CDR1 MNHEY, CDR2 SVGAGI. Trimming at V came to 2 bases and at J to 5 bases, leaving 5 bases not matched to a gene. CDR3 length equals 14 residues. CDR3 sequence: CASSYVTSLETQYF. The CDR3 DNA sequence: TGTGCCAGCAGTTACGTGACTAGCTTGGAGACCCAGTACTTC.

The genes are TRBV11-2 and TRBJ1-6; 9 bases map to TRBD1. In germline, CDR1 is SGHAT, CDR2 FQNNGV. J was trimmed by 7 bases and V by 5 bases; bases with no gene match: 6. This CDR3 is 15 amino acids long. CDR3 in DNA: TGTGCCAGCAGCATCGGACAGGGGAACAATTCACCCCTCCACTTT. Its translation: CASSIGQGNNSPLHF. Complete variable domain (other parts from reference TRBV11-2 and TRBJ1-6): EAGVAQSPRYKIIEKRQSVAFWCNPISGHATLYWYQQILGQGPKLLIQFQNNGVVDDSQLPKDRFSAERLKGVDSTLKIQPAKLEDSAVYLCASSIGQGNNSPLHFGNGTRLTVT.

V usage is TRBV5-5 and J usage is TRBJ1-1; a weak D match, TRBD1 (5 bases). The V end lost 0 bases, the J end lost 4 bases, and 7 bases lay between the germline ends. CDR3 size: 13 residues. The V gene's germline CDR1 is SGHKS and CDR2 YYEKEE (reference sequence). CDR3 protein: CASSLGGGTEAFF. The CDR3 coding sequence is TGTGCCAGCAGCTTGGGCGGGGGCACTGAAGCTTTCTTT.

This clone was detected a few times. The V and J genes are TRBV29-1 and TRBJ1-3, with 7 bases fitting TRBD1. Germline CDR1 is SQVTM and CDR2 is ANQGSEA. J was trimmed by 3 bases and V by 5 bases; bases with no gene match: 7. This CDR3 has 14 residues. Written as DNA, the CDR3 is TGCAGCGTTTCAGGGGGGAGAAGTGGAAACACCATATATTTT. It codes for CSVSGGRSGNTIYF. Supplemented by reference TRBV29-1 and TRBJ1-3, the full variable domain reads SAVISQKPSRDICQRGTSLTIQCQVDSQVTMMFWYRQQPGQSLTLIATANQGSEATYESGFVIDKFPISRPNLTFSTLTVSNMSPEDSSIYLCSVSGGRSGNTIYFGEGSWLTVV.

The V and J genes are TRBV10-1 and TRBJ1-1; TRBD1 matches at 8 bases. Germline values: CDR1 WNHNN, CDR2 SYGVQD (reference sequence). This CDR3 has 16 residues. V lost 3 bases and J lost 3; bases outside the gene matches: 9. The CDR3 DNA follows: TGCGCCAGCAGTGAAACAAAGACAGGGGCGGACACTGAAGCTTTCTTT. As protein: CASSETKTGADTEAFF.

The CDR3 loop is CASSARLAGGPTGELFF. The CDR3 DNA reads as TGTGCCAGCAGCGCACGACTAGCGGGGGGGCCCACCGGGGAGCTGTTTTTT. This chain joins TRBV9 and TRBJ2-2, with 14 bases matching TRBD2. There are 17 residues in the CDR3. Germline V lookup: CDR1 SGDLS, CDR2 YYNGEE. The trim removed 3 bases at V and 4 bases at J, leaving 5 bases unmatched.

The chain couples TRBV29-1 to TRBJ2-5; 9 bases map to TRBD1. V lost 5 bases, J lost 5 bases, and 6 bases stayed unmatched. CDR3 size: 13 residues. In germline, CDR1 is SQVTM, CDR2 ANQGSEA. The CDR3 nucleotides are TGCAGCGTTCCAACAGGGGGCTGGGAGACCCAGTACTTC. It yields the protein CSVPTGGWETQYF.

This clone was counted between two and nine times. The chain links TRBV7-4 to TRBJ1-2; 7 nucleotides align to TRBD1. CDR3 length: 18 residues. Unmatched junction bases numbered 19, after V lost 4 bases and J lost 5 bases. CDR1 is SGHVT, CDR2 SQSDAQ, per germline. CDR3 nucleotides: TGTGCCAGCAGCTCCCGAGGTGGGACAGATAACCCAGAATATGGCTACACCTTC. Protein product: CASSSRGGTDNPEYGYTF.

This sequence joins TRBV29-1 and TRBJ1-3, with D possibly TRBD1 on 5 matching bases. Trimming took 5 bases from V and 2 from J, leaving 13 bases between them. Germline CDR1 reads SQVTM; CDR2 reads ANQGSEA. CDR3 size: 14 residues. CDR3 region: CSVNGGSAGNTIYF. The DNA for the CDR3 is TGCAGCGTTAACGGGGGATCTGCTGGAAACACCATATATTTT.

This sequence joins TRBV6-2 or TRBV6-3 and TRBJ2-3; 7 positions match TRBD1. Germline CDR1 reads MNHEY; CDR2 reads SVGEGT. J was trimmed by 1 base and V by 6 bases; bases with no gene match: 7. This CDR3 is built from 15 residues. The CDR3 spells CASSLETGRTDTQYF. In DNA, the CDR3 is TGTGCCAGCAGCCTCGAGACAGGGCGCACAGATACGCAGTATTTT.

The genes are TRBV5-4 and TRBJ2-5; 9 bases map to TRBD2. This CDR3 contains 16 residues. Germline CDR1 SGHNT, CDR2 YYREEE (reference sequence). After removal of 7 bases from V and 4 bases from J, the junction contained 14 bases not matched to a gene. The CDR3 spells CASPYGGGGAGETQYF. The CDR3 DNA reads as TGTGCCAGCCCATATGGCGGGGGGGGCGCAGGAGAGACCCAGTACTTC. Supplemented by reference TRBV5-4 and TRBJ2-5, the full variable domain reads ETGVTQSPTHLIKTRGQQVTLRCSSQSGHNTVSWYQQALGQGPQFIFQYYREEENGRGNFPPRFSGLQFPNYSSELNVNALELDDSALYLCASPYGGGGAGETQYFGPGTRLLVL.

V and J are TRBV27 and TRBJ1-6, with 7 bases matching TRBD1. Germline assignment: CDR1 MNHEY and CDR2 SMNVEV (reference sequence). The ends lost 6 bases at V and 6 bases at J; junction bases unmatched: 8. The CDR3 extends over 15 amino acids. Written as DNA, the CDR3 is TGTGCCAGCAGGGGTTTGACAGGGTCTAATTCACCCCTCCACTTT. Amino acids: CASRGLTGSNSPLHF.

The rearrangement links TRBV12-3 or TRBV12-4 to TRBJ2-1, with D perhaps TRBD2 (6 bases). V was shortened by 6 bases and J by 10 bases, with 16 bases between the two germline ends. This CDR3 is built from 13 residues. The DNA for the CDR3 is TGTGCCAGCAGCTCACTACTTCGGGGGGAGCAGTTCTTC. It yields the protein CASSSLLRGEQFF.

The chain carries TRBV12-3 or TRBV12-4 and TRBJ1-2; D call uncertain. CDR3 size: 13 residues. Trimming took 5 bases from V and 4 from J, leaving 11 bases between them. The CDR3, as DNA: TGTGCCAGCAGTCCAGGCGTAATCTATGGCTACACCTTC. The encoded protein is CASSPGVIYGYTF.

The chain recombines TRBV7-6 with TRBJ2-1, with TRBD2 matching over 15 bases. Germline CDR1 reads SGHVS; CDR2 reads FNYEAQ. The CDR3 covers 19 residues. V lost 1 base, J lost 4 bases, and 8 bases stayed unmatched. This CDR3 is CASSLEAGTSGGWYNEQFF. The CDR3 bases are TGTGCCAGCAGCTTAGAAGCCGGGACTAGCGGGGGGTGGTACAATGAGCAGTTCTTC. The entire variable domain, with the rest obtained from reference TRBV7-6 and TRBJ2-1, is as follows: GAGVSQSPRYKVTKRGQDVALRCDPISGHVSLYWYRQALGQGPEFLTYFNYEAQQDKSGLPNDRFSAERPEGSISTLTIQRTEQRDSAMYRCASSLEAGTSGGWYNEQFFGPGTRLTVL.

The gene calls are TRBV11-2 and TRBJ2-1, with D unresolved. V lost 1 base to trimming and J lost 10 bases, with 11 bases between them. Germline values: CDR1 SGHAT, CDR2 FQNNGV. The CDR3 runs 13 residues. CDR3 sequence reads: CASSLGADWEQFF. The CDR3 DNA reads TGTGCCAGCAGCTTAGGGGCAGATTGGGAGCAGTTCTTC. The full variable domain, rest sourced from reference TRBV11-2 and TRBJ2-1, is EAGVAQSPRYKIIEKRQSVAFWCNPISGHATLYWYQQILGQGPKLLIQFQNNGVVDDSQLPKDRFSAERLKGVDSTLKIQPAKLEDSAVYLCASSLGADWEQFFGPGTRLTVL.

The chain recombines TRBV19 with TRBJ1-5; 8 nucleotides line up with TRBD1. The CDR3 totals 16 residues. After removal of 3 bases from V and 3 bases from J, the junction contained 7 bases not matched to a gene. In germline, CDR1 is LNHDA, CDR2 SQIVND (reference sequence). The CDR3 loop reads CASSMWGQDLNQPQHF. The CDR3 DNA reads TGTGCCAGTAGTATGTGGGGACAGGACCTCAATCAGCCCCAGCATTTT.

The J gene is TRBJ2-2, the V gene TRBV20-1, with 8 bases identical to TRBD1. Germline trimming cut 3 bases from V and 4 bases from J; bases unmatched to any gene: 10. The CDR3 is 16 residues long. CDR1 is DFQATT, CDR2 SNEGSKA, per germline (reference sequence). For the CDR3, the DNA is TGCAGTGCTAGTAAACCGGGACAGGAGATCACCGGGGAGCTGTTTTTT. Residues: CSASKPGQEITGELFF.

V usage is TRBV15 and J usage is TRBJ1-1, with 7 bases fitting TRBD1. Germline V gene data show CDR1 as LNHNV and CDR2 as YYDKDF (reference sequence). After removal of 0 bases from V and 1 base from J, the junction contained 8 bases not matched to a gene. This CDR3 spans 17 amino acids. The CDR3 DNA is TGTGCCACCAGCAGAGATCGTACAGGGGCCACGAACACTGAAGCTTTCTTT. Translated: CATSRDRTGATNTEAFF.

The chain employs TRBV5-1 and TRBJ1-4; maybe TRBD1 (5 bases). V was clipped by 4 bases and J by 0 bases, with 10 bases between them. Germline CDR1 SGHRS, CDR2 YFSETQ. CDR3 length: 15 residues. The CDR3 reads CASSADSSTNEKLFF. The CDR3, as DNA: TGCGCCAGCAGCGCCGACAGCTCAACTAATGAAAAACTGTTTTTT.

This clone was seen only a few times. The chain carries TRBV4-1 and TRBJ2-7; 8 nucleotides agree with TRBD2. The CDR3 contains 14 residues. V lost 4 bases and J lost 3; bases outside the gene matches: 5. Germline CDR1 reads MGHRA; CDR2 reads YSYEKL. CDR3 protein: CASSLGLELYEQYF. DNA for the CDR3: TGCGCCAGCAGCCTGGGACTAGAGCTCTACGAGCAGTACTTC.

This clone appeared a single time. The chain couples TRBV7-9 to TRBJ1-4, with 7 bases matching TRBD1. CDR3 size: 15 residues. V shed 9 bases and J 6 bases; nucleotides not matched to a gene: 13. From germline, CDR1 is SEHNR and CDR2 FQNEAQ (reference sequence). CDR3 in amino acids: CASLKTGALHEKLFF. The CDR3, as DNA: TGTGCCAGTCTCAAAACAGGGGCCCTCCATGAAAAACTGTTTTTT.

This chain links TRBV28 with TRBJ1-5; D not resolved. This CDR3 spans 13 amino acids. CDR1 is MDHEN, CDR2 SYDVKM, per germline. The V and J ends lost 2 bases and 4 bases respectively, with 6 bases between them. CDR3 sequence: CASSLTRNQPQHF. The CDR3 coding sequence is TGTGCCAGCAGTTTAACTAGGAATCAGCCCCAGCATTTT.

The chain uses TRBV6-5 and TRBJ1-3, with D possibly matching TRBD1 (6 bases). V lost 6 bases and J 7 bases, leaving 13 bases between the germline ends. The V gene's germline CDR1 is MNHEY and CDR2 SVGAGI. CDR3 length: 13 residues. The CDR3 bases are TGTGCCAGCAGAAACGGGAGGGGGAACACCATATATTTT. It translates to CASRNGRGNTIYF.

This clone was counted between two and nine times. The identical CDR3 is also encoded by other nucleotide sequences in the sample. J is TRBJ1-5 and V is TRBV6-5, with 10 bases that match TRBD1. This CDR3 is built from 14 residues. Germline V lookup: CDR1 MNHEY, CDR2 SVGAGI. J gave up 4 bases and V 4 bases, and 1 base lay outside the gene matches. CDR3 in DNA: TGTGCCAGCAGTTGGGGACAGGGGAATCAGCCCCAGCATTTT. It encodes CASSWGQGNQPQHF.

This rearrangement joins TRBV9 to TRBJ2-3, with 9 bases identical to TRBD2. V shed 1 base and J 2 bases; nucleotides not matched to a gene: 5. The length of the CDR3 is 16 residues. The germline CDR1 and CDR2 sequences are SGDLS and YYNGEE. The CDR3 coding sequence is TGTGCCAGCAGCGTAAGGGCGGGGGGGACCACAGATACGCAGTATTTT. Translation: CASSVRAGGTTDTQYF.